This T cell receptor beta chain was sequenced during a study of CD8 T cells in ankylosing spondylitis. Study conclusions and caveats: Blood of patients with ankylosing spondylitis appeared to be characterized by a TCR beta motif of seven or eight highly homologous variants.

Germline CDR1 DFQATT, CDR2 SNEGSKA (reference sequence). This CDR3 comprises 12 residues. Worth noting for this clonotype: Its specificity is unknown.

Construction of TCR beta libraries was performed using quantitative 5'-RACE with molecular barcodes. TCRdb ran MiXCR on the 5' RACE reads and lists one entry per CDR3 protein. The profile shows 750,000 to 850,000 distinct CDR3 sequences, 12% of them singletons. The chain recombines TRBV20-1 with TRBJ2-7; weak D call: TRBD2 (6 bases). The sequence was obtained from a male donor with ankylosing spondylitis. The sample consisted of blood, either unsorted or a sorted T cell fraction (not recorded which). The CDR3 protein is CRGLAPNYEQYF. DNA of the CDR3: TGCAGGGGACTCGCCCCGAACTACGAGCAGTACTTC.